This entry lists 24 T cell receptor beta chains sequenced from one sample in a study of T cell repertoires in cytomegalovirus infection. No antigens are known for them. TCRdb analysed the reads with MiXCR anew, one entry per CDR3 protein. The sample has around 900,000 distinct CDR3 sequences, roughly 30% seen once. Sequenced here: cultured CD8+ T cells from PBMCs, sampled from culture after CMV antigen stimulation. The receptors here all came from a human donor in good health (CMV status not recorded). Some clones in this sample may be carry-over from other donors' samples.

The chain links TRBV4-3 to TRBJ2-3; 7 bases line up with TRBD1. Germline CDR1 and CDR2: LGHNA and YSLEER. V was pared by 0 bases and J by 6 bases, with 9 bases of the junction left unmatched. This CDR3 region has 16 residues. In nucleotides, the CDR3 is TGCGCCAGCAGCCAAGATCAGGGGGAGCATTGGGATACGCAGTATTTT. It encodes CASSQDQGEHWDTQYF.

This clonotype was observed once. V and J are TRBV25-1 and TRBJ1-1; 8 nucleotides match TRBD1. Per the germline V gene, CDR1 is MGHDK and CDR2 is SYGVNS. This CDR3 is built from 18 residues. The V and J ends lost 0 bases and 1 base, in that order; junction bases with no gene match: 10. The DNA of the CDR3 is TGTGCCAGCAGTGAATATTTCATACAGGGGGAGTCGAACACTGAAGCTTTCTTT. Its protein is CASSEYFIQGESNTEAFF.

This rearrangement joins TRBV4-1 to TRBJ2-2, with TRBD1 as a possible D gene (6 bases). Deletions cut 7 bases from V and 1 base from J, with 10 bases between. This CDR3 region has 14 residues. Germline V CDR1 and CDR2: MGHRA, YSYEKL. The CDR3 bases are TGCGCCAGCAATAGGGGACAGAACACCGGGGAGCTGTTTTTT. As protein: CASNRGQNTGELFF.

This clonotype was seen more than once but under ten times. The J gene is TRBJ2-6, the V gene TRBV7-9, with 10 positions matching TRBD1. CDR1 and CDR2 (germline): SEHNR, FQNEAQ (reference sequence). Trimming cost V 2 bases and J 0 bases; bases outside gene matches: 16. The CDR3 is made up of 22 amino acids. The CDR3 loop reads CASSLPKGWTGGTPSGANVLTF. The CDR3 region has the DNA TGTGCCAGCAGCTTACCCAAGGGGTGGACAGGGGGAACCCCCTCTGGGGCCAACGTCCTGACTTTC.

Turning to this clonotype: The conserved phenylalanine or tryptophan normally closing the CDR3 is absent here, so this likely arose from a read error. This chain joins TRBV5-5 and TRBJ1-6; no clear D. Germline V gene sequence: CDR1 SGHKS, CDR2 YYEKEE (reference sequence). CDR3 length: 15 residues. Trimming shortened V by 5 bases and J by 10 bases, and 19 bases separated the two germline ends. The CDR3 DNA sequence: TGTGCCAGCAGGACGTTAGGATCTCAAGGATCACCCCTCCACCTT. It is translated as CASRTLGSQGSPLHL.

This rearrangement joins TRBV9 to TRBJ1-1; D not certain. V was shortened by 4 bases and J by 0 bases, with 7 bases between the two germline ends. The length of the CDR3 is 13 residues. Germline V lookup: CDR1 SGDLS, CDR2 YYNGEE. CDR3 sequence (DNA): TGTGCCAGCAGCCAATCCCTGAACACTGAAGCTTTCTTT. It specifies CASSQSLNTEAFF.

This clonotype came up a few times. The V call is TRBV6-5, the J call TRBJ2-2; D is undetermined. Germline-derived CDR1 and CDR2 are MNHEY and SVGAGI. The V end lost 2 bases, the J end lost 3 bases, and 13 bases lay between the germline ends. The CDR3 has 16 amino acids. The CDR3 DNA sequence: TGTGCCAGCAGTTACACGCTAGACGGCTACACCGGGGAGCTGTTTTTT. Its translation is CASSYTLDGYTGELFF.

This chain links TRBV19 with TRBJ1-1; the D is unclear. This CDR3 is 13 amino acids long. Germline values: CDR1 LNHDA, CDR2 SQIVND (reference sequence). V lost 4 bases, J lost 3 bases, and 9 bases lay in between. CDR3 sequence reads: CASSNGRYTEAFF. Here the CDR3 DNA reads TGTGCCAGTAGTAACGGGAGATACACTGAAGCTTTCTTT.

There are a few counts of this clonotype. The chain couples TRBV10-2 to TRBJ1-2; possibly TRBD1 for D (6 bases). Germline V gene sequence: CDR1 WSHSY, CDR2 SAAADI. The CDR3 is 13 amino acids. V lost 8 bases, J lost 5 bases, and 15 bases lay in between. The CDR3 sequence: CASGETGPYGYTF. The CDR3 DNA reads TGCGCCAGCGGGGAGACAGGCCCATATGGCTACACCTTC.

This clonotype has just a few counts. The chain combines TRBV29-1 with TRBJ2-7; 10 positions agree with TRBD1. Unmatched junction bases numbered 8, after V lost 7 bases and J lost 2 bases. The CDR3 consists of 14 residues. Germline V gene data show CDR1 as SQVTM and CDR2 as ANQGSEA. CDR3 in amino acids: CSAAGTGVTYEQYF. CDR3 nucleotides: TGCAGCGCCGCCGGGACAGGGGTTACCTACGAGCAGTACTTC.

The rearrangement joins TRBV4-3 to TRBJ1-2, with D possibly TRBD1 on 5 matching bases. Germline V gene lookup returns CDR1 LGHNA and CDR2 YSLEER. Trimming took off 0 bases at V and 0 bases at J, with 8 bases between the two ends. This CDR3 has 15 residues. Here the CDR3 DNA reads TGCGCCAGCAGCCAAGATACAGGCACTAACTATGGCTACACCTTC. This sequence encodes CASSQDTGTNYGYTF.

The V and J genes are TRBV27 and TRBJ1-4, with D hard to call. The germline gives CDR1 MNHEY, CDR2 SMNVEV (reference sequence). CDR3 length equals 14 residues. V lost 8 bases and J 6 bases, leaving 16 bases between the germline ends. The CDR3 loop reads CASRKLQLDEKLFF. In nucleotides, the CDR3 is TGTGCCAGCCGAAAATTGCAACTAGATGAAAAACTGTTTTTT.

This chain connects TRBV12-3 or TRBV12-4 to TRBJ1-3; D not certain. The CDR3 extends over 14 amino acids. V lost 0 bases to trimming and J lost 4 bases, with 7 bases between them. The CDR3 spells CASSLAYGGNTIYF. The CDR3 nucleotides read TGTGCCAGCAGTTTAGCTTACGGGGGAAACACCATATATTTT.

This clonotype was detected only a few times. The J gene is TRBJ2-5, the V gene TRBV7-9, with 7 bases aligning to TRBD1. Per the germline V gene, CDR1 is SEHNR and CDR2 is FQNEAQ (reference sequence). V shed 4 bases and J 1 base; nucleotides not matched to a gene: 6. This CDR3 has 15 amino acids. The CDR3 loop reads CASSSRTGPQETQYF. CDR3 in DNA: TGTGCCAGCAGCTCCCGGACAGGACCCCAAGAGACCCAGTACTTC.

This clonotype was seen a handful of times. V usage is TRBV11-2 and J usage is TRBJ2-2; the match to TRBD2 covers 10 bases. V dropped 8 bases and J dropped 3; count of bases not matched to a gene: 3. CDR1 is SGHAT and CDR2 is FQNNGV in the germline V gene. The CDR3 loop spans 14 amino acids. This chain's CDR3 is CASGTSEYTGELFF. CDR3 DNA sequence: TGTGCCAGCGGGACTAGCGAGTACACCGGGGAGCTGTTTTTT.

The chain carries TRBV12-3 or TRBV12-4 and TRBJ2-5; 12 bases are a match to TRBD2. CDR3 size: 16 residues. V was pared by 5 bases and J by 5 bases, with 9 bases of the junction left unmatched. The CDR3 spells CASSPGLAGRLETQYF. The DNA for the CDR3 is TGTGCCAGCAGTCCCGGACTAGCGGGAAGGTTGGAGACCCAGTACTTC.

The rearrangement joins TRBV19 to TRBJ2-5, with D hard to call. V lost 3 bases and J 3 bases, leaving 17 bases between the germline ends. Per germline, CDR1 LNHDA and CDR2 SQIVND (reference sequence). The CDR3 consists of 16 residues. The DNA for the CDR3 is TGTGCCAGTAGTATTAGCTTCACCCTTTACGAAGAGACCCAGTACTTC. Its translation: CASSISFTLYEETQYF.

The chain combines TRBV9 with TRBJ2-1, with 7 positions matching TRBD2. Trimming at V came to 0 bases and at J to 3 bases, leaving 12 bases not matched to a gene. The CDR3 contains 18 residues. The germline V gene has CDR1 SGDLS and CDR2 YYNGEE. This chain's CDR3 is CASSVDLITSVFYNEQFF. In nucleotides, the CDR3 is TGTGCCAGCAGCGTAGACCTCATCACTAGCGTCTTCTACAATGAGCAGTTCTTC.

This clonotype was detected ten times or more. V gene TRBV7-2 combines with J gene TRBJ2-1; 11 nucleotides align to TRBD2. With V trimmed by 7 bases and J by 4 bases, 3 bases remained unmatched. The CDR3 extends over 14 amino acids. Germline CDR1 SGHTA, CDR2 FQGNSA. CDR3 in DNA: TGTGCCAGCAAACTAGCGGGGGCATACAATGAGCAGTTCTTC. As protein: CASKLAGAYNEQFF.

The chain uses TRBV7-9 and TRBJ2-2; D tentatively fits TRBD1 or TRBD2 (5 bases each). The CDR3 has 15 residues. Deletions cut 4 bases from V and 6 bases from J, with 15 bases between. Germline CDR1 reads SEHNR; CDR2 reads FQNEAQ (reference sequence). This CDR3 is CASSWDGNPPGELFF. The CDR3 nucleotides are TGTGCCAGCAGCTGGGACGGGAATCCCCCCGGGGAGCTGTTTTTT. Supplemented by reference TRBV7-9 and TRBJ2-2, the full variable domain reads DTGVSQNPRHKITKRGQNVTFRCDPISEHNRLYWYRQTLGQGPEFLTYFQNEAQLEKSRLLSDRFSAERPKGSFSTLEIQRTEQGDSAMYLCASSWDGNPPGELFFGEGSRLTVL.

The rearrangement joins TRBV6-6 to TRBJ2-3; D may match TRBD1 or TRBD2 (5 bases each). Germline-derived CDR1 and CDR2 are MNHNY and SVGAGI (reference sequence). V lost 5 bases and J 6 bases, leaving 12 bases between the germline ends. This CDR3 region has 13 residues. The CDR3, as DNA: TGTGCCAGCAGTCCGGGGACCTTGGATACGCAGTATTTT. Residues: CASSPGTLDTQYF.

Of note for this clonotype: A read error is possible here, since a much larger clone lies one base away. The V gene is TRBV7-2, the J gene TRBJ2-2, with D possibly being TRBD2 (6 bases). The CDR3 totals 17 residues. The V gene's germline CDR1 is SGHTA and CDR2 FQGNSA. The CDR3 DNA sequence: TGTGCCAGCAGCTTAGCTAGAGCGGGCTTTAACACCGGGGAGCTGGTTTTT. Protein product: CASSLARAGFNTGELVF.

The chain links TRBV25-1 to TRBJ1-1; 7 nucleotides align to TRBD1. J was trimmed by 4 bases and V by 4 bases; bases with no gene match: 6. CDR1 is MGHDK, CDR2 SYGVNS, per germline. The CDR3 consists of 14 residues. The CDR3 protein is CASSAQGVGTEAFF. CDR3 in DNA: TGTGCCAGCAGTGCCCAGGGGGTCGGCACTGAAGCTTTCTTT.

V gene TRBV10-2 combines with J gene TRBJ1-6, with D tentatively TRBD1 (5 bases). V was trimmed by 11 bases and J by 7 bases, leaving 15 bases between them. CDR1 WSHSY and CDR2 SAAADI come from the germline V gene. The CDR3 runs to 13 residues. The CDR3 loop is CASLDQGNSPLHF. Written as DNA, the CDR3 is TGCGCCTCCTTGGATCAGGGAAATTCACCCCTCCACTTT.